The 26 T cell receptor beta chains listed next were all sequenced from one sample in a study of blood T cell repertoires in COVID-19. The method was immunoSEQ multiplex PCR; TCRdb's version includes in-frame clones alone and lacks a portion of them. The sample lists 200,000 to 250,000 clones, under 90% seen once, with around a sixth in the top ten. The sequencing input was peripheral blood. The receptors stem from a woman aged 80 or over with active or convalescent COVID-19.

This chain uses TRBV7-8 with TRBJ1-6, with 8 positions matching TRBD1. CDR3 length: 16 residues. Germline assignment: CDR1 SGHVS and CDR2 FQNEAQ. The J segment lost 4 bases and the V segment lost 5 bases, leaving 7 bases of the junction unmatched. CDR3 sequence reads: CASSRVQGAYNSPLHF. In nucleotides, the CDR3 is TGTGCCAGCAGCCGAGTCCAGGGGGCTTATAATTCACCCCTCCACTTT.

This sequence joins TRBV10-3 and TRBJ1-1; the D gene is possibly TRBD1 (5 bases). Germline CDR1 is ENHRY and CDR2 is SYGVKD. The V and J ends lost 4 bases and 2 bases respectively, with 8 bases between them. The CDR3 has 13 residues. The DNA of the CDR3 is TGTGCCATCAGTGTGACAGCCAACACTGAAGCTTTCTTT. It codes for CAISVTANTEAFF.

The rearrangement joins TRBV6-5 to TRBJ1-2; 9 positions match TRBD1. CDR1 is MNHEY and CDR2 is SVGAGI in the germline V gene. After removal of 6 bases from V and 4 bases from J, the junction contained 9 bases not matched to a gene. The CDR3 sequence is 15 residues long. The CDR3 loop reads CASSRGQGSFYGYTF. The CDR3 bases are TGTGCCAGCAGCCGGGGACAGGGAAGCTTCTATGGCTACACCTTC.

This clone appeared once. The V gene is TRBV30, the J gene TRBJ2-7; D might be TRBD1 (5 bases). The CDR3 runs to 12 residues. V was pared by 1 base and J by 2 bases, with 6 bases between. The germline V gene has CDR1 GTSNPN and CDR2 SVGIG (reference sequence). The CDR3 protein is CAWSARAYEQYF. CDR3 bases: TGTGCCTGGAGTGCCAGGGCCTACGAGCAGTACTTC.

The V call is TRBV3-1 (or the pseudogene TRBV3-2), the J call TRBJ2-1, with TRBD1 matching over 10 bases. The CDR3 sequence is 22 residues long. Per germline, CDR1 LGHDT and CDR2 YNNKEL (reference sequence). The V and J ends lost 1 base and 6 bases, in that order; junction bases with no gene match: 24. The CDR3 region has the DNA TGTGCCAGCAGCCAAGTAGATAAGCCAGGACAGGGGGACGGGGTGGGCCTCAATGAGCAGTTCTTC. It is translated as CASSQVDKPGQGDGVGLNEQFF.

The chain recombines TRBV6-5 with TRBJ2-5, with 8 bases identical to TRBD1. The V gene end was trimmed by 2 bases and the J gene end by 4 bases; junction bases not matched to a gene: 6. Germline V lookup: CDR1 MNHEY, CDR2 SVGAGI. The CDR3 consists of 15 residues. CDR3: CASSYGPQGGETQYF. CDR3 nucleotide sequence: TGTGCCAGCAGTTACGGTCCACAGGGGGGAGAGACCCAGTACTTC.

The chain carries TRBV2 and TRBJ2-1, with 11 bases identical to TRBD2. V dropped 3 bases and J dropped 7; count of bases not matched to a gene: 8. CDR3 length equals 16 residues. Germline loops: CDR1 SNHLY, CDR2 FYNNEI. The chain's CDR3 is CASSEVRLAGLNEQFF. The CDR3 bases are TGTGCCAGCAGTGAGGTTAGACTAGCGGGGTTAAATGAGCAGTTCTTC.

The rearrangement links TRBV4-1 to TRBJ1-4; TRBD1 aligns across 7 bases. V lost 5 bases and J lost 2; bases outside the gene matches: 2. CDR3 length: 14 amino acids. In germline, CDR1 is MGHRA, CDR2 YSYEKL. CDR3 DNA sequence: TGCGCCAGCAGCTTACAGGGGACTAATGAAAAACTGTTTTTT. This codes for CASSLQGTNEKLFF.

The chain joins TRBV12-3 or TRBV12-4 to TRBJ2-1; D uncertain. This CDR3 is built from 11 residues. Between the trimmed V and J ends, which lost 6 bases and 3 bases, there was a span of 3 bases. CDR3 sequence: CASSFYNEQFF. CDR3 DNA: TGTGCCAGCAGCTTCTACAATGAGCAGTTCTTC.

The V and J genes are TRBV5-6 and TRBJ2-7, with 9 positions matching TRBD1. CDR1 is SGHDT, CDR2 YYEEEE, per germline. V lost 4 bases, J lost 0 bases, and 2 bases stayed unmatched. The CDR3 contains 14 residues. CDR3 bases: TGTGCCAGCAGCGCGGGACAGGGCTCCTACGAGCAGTACTTC. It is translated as CASSAGQGSYEQYF.

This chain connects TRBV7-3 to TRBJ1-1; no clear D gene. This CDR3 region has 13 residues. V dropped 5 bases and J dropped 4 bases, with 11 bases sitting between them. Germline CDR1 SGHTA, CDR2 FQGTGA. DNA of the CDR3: TGTGCCAGCAGCCCGTCTCCGGGCACTGAAGCTTTCTTT. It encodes CASSPSPGTEAFF. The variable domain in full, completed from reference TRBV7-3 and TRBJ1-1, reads GAGVSQTPSNKVTEKGKYVELRCDPISGHTALYWYRQSLGQGPEFLIYFQGTGAADDSGLPNDRFFAVRPEGSVSTLKIQRTERGDSAVYLCASSPSPGTEAFFGQGTRLTVV.

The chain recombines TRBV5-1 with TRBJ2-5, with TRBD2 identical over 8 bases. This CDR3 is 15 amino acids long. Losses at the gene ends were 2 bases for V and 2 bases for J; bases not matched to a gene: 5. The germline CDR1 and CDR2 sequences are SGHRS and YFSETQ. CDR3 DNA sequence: TGCGCCAGCAGCTTTATGCTAGCGGGTCAAGAGACCCAGTACTTC. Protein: CASSFMLAGQETQYF.

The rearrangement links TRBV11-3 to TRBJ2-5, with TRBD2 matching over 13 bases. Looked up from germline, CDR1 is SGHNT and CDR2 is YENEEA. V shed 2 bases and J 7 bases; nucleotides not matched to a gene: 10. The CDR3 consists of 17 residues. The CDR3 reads CASSLPLLAGGLGTQYF. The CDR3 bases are TGTGCCAGCAGCTTACCCCTACTAGCGGGGGGGCTGGGGACCCAGTACTTC.

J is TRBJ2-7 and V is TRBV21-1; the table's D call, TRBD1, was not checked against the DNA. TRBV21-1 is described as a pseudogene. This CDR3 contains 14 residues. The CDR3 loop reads CASSKWDSLYEQYF. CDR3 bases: TGTGCCAGCAGCAAATGGGACAGCCTCTACGAGCAGTACTTC.

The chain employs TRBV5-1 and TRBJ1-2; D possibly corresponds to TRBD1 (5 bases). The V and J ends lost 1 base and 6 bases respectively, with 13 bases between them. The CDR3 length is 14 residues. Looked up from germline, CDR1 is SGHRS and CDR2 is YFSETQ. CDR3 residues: CASSLPQGIDGYTF. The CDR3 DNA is TGCGCCAGCAGCTTGCCTCAGGGAATCGATGGCTACACCTTC.

Here the CDR3 reads CASSREREQYF. The CDR3 DNA is TGTGCCAGCAGCCGCGAGCGGGAGCAGTACTTC. The chain combines TRBV6-2 or TRBV6-3 with TRBJ2-7; D perhaps matches TRBD2 (5 bases). The CDR3 spans 11 residues. CDR1 and CDR2 (germline): MNHEY, SVGEGT. Trimming took 6 bases from V and 7 from J, leaving 10 bases between them.

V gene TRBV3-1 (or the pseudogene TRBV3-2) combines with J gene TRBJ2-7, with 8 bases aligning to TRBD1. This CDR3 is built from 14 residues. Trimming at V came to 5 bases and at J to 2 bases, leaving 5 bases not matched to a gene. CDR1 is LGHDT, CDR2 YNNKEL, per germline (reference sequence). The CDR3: CASSTGTGPYEQYF. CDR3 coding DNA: TGTGCCAGCAGCACCGGGACAGGTCCCTACGAGCAGTACTTC.

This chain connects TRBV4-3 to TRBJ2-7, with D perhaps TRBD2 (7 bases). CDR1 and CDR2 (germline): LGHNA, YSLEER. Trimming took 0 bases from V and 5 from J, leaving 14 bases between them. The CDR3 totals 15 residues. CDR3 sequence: CASSQERGGVDEQYF. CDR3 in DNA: TGCGCCAGCAGCCAAGAGAGGGGGGGCGTGGACGAGCAGTACTTC.

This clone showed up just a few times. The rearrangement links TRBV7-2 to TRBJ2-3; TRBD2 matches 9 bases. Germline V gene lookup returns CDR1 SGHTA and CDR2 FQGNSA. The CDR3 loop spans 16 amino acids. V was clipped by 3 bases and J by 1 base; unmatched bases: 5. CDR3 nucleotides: TGTGCCAGCAGCTTCACGAGACTAGCGGGCACAGATACGCAGTATTTT. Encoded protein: CASSFTRLAGTDTQYF.

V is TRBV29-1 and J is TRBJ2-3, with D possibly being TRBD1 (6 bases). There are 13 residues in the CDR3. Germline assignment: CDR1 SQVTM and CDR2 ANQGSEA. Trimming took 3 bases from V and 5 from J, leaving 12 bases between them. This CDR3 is CSVDRQGIDTQYF. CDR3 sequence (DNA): TGCAGCGTTGACAGGCAGGGGATAGATACGCAGTATTTT.

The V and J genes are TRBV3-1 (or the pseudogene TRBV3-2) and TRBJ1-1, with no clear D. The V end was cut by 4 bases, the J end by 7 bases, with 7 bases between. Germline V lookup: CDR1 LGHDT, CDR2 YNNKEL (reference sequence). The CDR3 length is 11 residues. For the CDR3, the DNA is TGTGCCAGCAGCCGCCGGGGTGAAGCTTTCTTT. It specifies CASSRRGEAFF.

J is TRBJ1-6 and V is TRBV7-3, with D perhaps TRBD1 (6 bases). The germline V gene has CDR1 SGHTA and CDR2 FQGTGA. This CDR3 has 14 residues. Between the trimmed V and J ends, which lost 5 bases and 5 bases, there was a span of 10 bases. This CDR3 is CASSLSGDNSPLHF. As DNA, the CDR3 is TGTGCCAGCAGCCTCTCAGGGGATAATTCACCCCTCCACTTT.

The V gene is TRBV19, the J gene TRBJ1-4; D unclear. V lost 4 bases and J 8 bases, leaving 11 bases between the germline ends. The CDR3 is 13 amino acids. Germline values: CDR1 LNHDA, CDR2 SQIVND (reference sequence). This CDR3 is CASSNQEGEKLFF. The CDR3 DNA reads TGTGCCAGTAGTAACCAGGAAGGCGAAAAACTGTTTTTT.

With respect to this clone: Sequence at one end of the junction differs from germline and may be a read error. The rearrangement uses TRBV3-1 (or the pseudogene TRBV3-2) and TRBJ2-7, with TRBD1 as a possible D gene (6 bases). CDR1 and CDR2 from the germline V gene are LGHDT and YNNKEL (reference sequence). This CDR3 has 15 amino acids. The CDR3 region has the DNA TGTGCCAGCAGCTTAGCCCGGCGACAGGCAAGTGAGCAATACTTC. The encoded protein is CASSLARRQASEQYF.

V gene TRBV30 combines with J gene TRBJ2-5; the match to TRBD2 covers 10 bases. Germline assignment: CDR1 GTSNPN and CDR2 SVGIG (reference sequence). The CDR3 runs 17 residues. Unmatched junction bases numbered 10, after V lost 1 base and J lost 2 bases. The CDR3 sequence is CAWSAREELAGQETQYF. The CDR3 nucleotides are TGTGCCTGGAGTGCCCGGGAGGAACTAGCGGGACAAGAGACCCAGTACTTC.

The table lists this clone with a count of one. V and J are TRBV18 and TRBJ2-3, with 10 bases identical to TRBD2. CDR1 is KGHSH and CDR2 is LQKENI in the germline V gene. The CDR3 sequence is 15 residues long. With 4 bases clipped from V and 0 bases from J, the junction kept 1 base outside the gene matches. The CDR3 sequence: CASSRTSGSTDTQYF. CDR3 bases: TGTGCCAGCTCACGGACTAGCGGAAGCACAGATACGCAGTATTTT.